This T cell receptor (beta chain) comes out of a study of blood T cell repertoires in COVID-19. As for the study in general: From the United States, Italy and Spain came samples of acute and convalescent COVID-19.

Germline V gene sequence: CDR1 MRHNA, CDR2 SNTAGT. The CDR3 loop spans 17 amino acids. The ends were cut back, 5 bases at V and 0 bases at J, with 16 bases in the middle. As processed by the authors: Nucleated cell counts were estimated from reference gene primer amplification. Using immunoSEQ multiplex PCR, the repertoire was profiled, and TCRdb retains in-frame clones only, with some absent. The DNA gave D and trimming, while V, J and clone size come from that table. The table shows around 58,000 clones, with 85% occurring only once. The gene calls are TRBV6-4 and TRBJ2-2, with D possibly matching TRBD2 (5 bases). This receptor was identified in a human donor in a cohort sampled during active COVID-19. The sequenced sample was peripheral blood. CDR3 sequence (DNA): TGTGCCAGCAGTCCCGGACTCCTGTTCGCGAACACCGGGGAGCTGTTTTTT. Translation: CASSPGLLFANTGELFF.